These T cell receptor beta chains were read from a single sample in a study of regulatory T cells in long-lasting Graves disease. TCRdb recomputed calls from the multiplex PCR reads with MiXCR, one row per CDR3 protein. This sample has around 240,000 distinct CDR3 sequences, with under 20% found just once. These data were likewise used in another study, on T cells in Graves' hyperthyroidism and ophthalmopathy.

The sample was peripheral blood mononuclear cells (PBMCs), taken at new diagnosis, from a patient treated with antithyroid drugs. The receptors were sampled from a woman younger than 45 with Graves disease. Each CDR3 is given with its conserved first and last residue. D genes are given only for firm matches. Clone size is given for some rows only: seen once, a few or many times, or a class if the clone is expanded.

j_call v_call d_call clone_size cdr3_nt cdr3_aa
TRBJ2-3 TRBV12-3/TRBV12-4 - many TGTGCCAGCAGTTGGCGGGGAGCTAGCACAGATACGCAGTATTTT CASSWRGASTDTQYF
TRBJ1-5 TRBV28 - - TGTGCCAGCAGTTTTAGAGGGTTCAATCAGCCCCAGCATTTT CASSFRGFNQPQHF
TRBJ1-2 TRBV6-2/TRBV6-3 - many TGTGCCAGCAGTTACTCGGCGGCTACTTATGGCTACACCTTC CASSYSAATYGYTF
TRBJ2-7 TRBV11-2 - once TGTGCCAGCAGTAGCTCAGGGGCCGTCTACGAGCAGTACTTC CASSSSGAVYEQYF
TRBJ2-7 TRBV4-1 - many TGCGCCAGCAGCCTTCGTATACTGGGCTACGAGCAGTACTTC CASSLRILGYEQYF
TRBJ1-6 TRBV20-1 - many TGCAGTGCTAGAAACCTGGCGGGTCAGAATTCACCCCTCCACTTT CSARNLAGQNSPLHF
TRBJ2-3 TRBV11-2 - many TGTGCCAGCAGCGGGCGCCTCCTCACAGATACGCAGTATTTT CASSGRLLTDTQYF
TRBJ2-6 TRBV5-1 - few TGCGCCAGCAGCTTTGTGGGGCTTGAGGCCAACGTCCTGACTTTC CASSFVGLEANVLTF
TRBJ1-2 TRBV20-1 - many TGCAGTGCTTCGATTCAGGGAGACTATGGCTACACCTTC CSASIQGDYGYTF
TRBJ1-3 TRBV4-2 - - TGTGCCAGCAGCCAAGGCCGGGGCCTTGGAAACACCATATATTTT CASSQGRGLGNTIYF
TRBJ1-2 TRBV2 - many TGTGCCAGCAGGCCAATGGACCAGGCTAACTATGGCTACACCTTC CASRPMDQANYGYTF
TRBJ1-2 TRBV3-1 - many TGTGCCAGCAGCCAGTTACAGGGCGGGGGCTACACCTTC CASSQLQGGGYTF
TRBJ1-5 TRBV19 - many TGTGCCAGTAGTATGCGGATTCAGGAAAACAATCAGCCCCAGCATTTT CASSMRIQENNQPQHF
TRBJ1-6 TRBV20-1 - many TGCAGTGCGGCCTCCGGACGGAGAAATTCACCCCTCCACTTT CSAASGRRNSPLHF
TRBJ1-2 TRBV20-1 - - TGCAGTGCTAGTTCGGGTGGAGTTCACTATGGCTACACCTTC CSASSGGVHYGYTF
TRBJ2-1 TRBV12-5 - - TGTGCTAGTGGCCTCGGGGCCCGTACCCCAAATGAGCAGTTCTTC CASGLGARTPNEQFF
TRBJ2-4 TRBV27 TRBD1 many TGTGCCAGCAGCAGACAGGGAAAGGTCAAAAACATTCAGTACTTC CASSRQGKVKNIQYF
TRBJ2-1 TRBV10-1 - many TGCGCCAGCAGTGACGGGACTCCGACCTACAATGAGCAGTTCTTC CASSDGTPTYNEQFF
TRBJ2-5 TRBV3-1 TRBD2 few TGTGCCAGCAGCCAGGCCGGGACTACCTTACGGCAAGAGACCCAGTACTTC CASSQAGTTLRQETQYF
TRBJ1-2 TRBV5-6 - - TGTGCCAGCAGCCCTGACCCTCTGGTCAATGGCTACACCTTC CASSPDPLVNGYTF
TRBJ1-4 TRBV14 - - TGTGCCAGCAGCCAAAACATCTGGTATGGTAATGAAAAACTGTTTTTT CASSQNIWYGNEKLFF
TRBJ1-1 TRBV7-9 - many TGTGCCAGCAGACCAGCCCAGTTTACGCTTGAAGCTTTCTTT CASRPAQFTLEAFF
TRBJ1-1 TRBV15 - - TGTGCCACCAGCAGCTTGGTGGGGCCAGGGGTGGGCACTGAAGCTTTCTTT CATSSLVGPGVGTEAFF
TRBJ1-1 TRBV6-1 - few TGTGCCAGCGCCGGGGGGGGGCCGGGCACTGAAGCTTTCTTT CASAGGGPGTEAFF
TRBJ2-3 TRBV20-1 - many TGCAGTGCTAGGGAGGGGGCCGTGGATACGCAGTATTTT CSAREGAVDTQYF
TRBJ1-4 TRBV3-1 - many TGTGCCAGCAGCGGGGCCGCTAATGAAAAACTGTTTTTT CASSGAANEKLFF
TRBJ1-6 TRBV3-1 - many TGTGCCAGCAGCCGGACCAGGGTCTCCTATAATTCACCCCTCCACTTT CASSRTRVSYNSPLHF
TRBJ2-3 TRBV7-3 TRBD2 many TGTGCCAGCAGCGCGGGACTAGCGGGGTCCACAGATACGCAGTATTTT CASSAGLAGSTDTQYF
TRBJ1-1 TRBV6-5 - many TGTGCCAGCAGTTACTCGACGGGGGGCACTGAAGCTTTCTTT CASSYSTGGTEAFF
TRBJ1-1 TRBV3-1 - - TGTGCCAGCAGCCGGCTGGACAGTAACACTGAAGCTTTCTTT CASSRLDSNTEAFF
TRBJ1-1 TRBV7-9 - many TGTGCCAGCAGCTCCCGTTACGCTGAAGCTTTCTTT CASSSRYAEAFF
TRBJ2-5 TRBV6-1 - many TGTGCCAGCAGTGGCAACAGGGCCCAAGAGACCCAGTACTTC CASSGNRAQETQYF
TRBJ1-1 TRBV4-1 - - TGCGCCAGCAGCCAAGCCCGAATACCGCGGTTCGGGGACACTGAAGCTTTCTTT CASSQARIPRFGDTEAFF
TRBJ2-7 TRBV7-7 TRBD1 many TGTGCTAGCAGCCGTACGGACAGGGACTTTACCTACGAGCAGTACTTC CASSRTDRDFTYEQYF
TRBJ2-5 TRBV4-1 - - TGCGCCAGCAGCCAAGTTATCGGGGGGCCCGTGACCCAGTACTTC CASSQVIGGPVTQYF
TRBJ2-1 TRBV3-1 - many TGTGCCAGCAGCCGAACGAGTCGGGGAAATGAGCAGTTCTTC CASSRTSRGNEQFF
TRBJ2-1 TRBV20-1 TRBD2 many TGCAGTGGTACCGGGACTAGCGGGGCCAATGAGCAGTTCTTC CSGTGTSGANEQFF
TRBJ1-2 TRBV6-1 - many TGTGCCAGCAGAGATCCTTATGGCTACACCTTC CASRDPYGYTF
TRBJ1-1 TRBV25-1 TRBD1 few TGTGCCAGCAGTGGGGACAGGGCAGCGACTGAAGCTTTCTTT CASSGDRAATEAFF
TRBJ1-1 TRBV2 TRBD1 - TGTGCCAGCAGAAGGGACAGGGCGGCGGGCACTGAAGCTTTCTTT CASRRDRAAGTEAFF
TRBJ1-1 TRBV11-1 - many TGTGCCAGCAGTACCCCTCATGCTCAGAAAGCTTTCTTT CASSTPHAQKAFF
TRBJ1-3 TRBV6-1 TRBD1 few TGTGCCAGCAGTGCCAGGTCGACAGGGTCATCTGGAAACACCATATATTTT CASSARSTGSSGNTIYF